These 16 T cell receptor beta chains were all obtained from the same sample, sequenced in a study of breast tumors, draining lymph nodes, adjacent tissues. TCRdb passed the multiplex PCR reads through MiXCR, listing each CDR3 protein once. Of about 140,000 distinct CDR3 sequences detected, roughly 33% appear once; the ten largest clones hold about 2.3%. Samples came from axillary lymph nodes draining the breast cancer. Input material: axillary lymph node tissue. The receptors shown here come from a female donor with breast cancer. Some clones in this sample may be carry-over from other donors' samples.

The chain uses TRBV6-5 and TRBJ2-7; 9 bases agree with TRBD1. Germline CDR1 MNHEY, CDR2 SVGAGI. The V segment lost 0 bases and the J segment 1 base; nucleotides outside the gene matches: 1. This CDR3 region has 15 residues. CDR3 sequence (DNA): TGTGCCAGCAGTTACTCGGGACAGGGTTCCTACGAGCAGTACGTC. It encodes CASSYSGQGSYEQYV.

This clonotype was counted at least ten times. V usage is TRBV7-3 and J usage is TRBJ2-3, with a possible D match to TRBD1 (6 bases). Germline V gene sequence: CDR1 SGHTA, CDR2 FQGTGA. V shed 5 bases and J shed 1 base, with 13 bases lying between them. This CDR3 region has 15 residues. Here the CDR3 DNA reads TGTGCCAGCAGCATTACAGGGTTTCGCACAGATACGCAGTATTTT. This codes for CASSITGFRTDTQYF.

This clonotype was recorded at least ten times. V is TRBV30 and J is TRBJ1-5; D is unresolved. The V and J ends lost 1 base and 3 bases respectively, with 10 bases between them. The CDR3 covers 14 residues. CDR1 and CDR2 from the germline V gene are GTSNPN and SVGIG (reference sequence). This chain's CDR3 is CAWSAVGNNQPQHF. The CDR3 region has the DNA TGTGCCTGGAGTGCGGTAGGAAACAATCAGCCCCAGCATTTT.

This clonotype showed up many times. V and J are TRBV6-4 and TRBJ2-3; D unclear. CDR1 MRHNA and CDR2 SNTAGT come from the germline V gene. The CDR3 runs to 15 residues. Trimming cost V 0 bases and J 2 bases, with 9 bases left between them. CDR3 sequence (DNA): TGTGCCAGCAGTGACTCGTCTGAGACCACAGATACGCAGTATTTT. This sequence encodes CASSDSSETTDTQYF.

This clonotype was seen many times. The CDR3 protein is CASSLSGSEKLFF. Here the CDR3 DNA reads TGTGCCAGCAGTTTATCGGGGAGTGAAAAACTGTTTTTT. The chain uses TRBV12-3 or TRBV12-4 and TRBJ1-4; no definite D call. This CDR3 region has 13 residues. V gave up 2 bases and J gave up 7 bases, with 8 bases separating them.

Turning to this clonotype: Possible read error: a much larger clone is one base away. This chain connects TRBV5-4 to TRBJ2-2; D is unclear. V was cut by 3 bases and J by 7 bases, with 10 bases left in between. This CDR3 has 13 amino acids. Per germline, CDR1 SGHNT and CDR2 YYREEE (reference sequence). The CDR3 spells CASSSVIGGELFF. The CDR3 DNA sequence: TGTGCCAGCAGCTCGGTTATCGGCGGGGAGCTGTTTTTT.

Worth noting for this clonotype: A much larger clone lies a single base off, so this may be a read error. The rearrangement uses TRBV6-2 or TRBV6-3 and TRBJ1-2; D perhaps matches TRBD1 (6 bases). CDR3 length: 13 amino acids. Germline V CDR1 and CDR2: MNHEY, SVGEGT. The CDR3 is CASRDRRNYGCTF. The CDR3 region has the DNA TGTGCCAGCAGGGACAGACGAAACTATGGCTGCACCTTC.

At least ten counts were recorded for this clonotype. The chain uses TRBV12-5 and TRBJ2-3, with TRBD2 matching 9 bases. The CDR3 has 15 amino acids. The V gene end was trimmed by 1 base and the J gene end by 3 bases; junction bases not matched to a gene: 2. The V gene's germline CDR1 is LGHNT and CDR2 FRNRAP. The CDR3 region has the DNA TGTGCTAGTGGTTTGGGACTAGCGGTAACAGATACGCAGTATTTT. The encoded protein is CASGLGLAVTDTQYF.

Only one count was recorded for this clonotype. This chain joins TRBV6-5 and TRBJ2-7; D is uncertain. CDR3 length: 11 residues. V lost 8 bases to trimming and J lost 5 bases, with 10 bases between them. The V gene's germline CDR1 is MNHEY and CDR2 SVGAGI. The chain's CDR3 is CASGWADEQYF. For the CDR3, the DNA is TGTGCCAGCGGGTGGGCGGACGAGCAGTACTTC.

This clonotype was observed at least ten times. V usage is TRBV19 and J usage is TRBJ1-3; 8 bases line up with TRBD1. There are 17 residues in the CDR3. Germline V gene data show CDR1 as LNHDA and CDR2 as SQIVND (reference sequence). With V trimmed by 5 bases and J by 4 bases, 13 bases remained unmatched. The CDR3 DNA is TGTGCCAGTAGTCTGGACAGGGTTCGCATCTCCGGAAACACCATATATTTT. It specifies CASSLDRVRISGNTIYF.

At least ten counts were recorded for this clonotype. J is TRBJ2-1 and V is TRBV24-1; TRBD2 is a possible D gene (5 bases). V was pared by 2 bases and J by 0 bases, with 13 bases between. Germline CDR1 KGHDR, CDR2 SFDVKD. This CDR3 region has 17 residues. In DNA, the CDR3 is TGTGCCACCAGTGATTGGGAGACTGGAAGCTCCTACAATGAGCAGTTCTTC. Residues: CATSDWETGSSYNEQFF.

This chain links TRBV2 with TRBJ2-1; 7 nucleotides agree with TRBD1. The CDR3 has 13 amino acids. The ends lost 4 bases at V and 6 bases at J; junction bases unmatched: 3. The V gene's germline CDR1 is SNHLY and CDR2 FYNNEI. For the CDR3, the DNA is TGTGCCAGCAGTGGACAGGGCACCAATGAGCAGTTCTTC. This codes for CASSGQGTNEQFF.

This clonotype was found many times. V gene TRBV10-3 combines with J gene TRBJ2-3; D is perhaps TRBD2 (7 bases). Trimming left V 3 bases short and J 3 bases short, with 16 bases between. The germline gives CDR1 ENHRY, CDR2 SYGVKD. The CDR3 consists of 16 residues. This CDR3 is CAISDSSGGLTDTQYF. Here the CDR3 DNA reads TGTGCCATCAGTGATTCTTCCGGGGGGCTGACAGATACGCAGTATTTT.

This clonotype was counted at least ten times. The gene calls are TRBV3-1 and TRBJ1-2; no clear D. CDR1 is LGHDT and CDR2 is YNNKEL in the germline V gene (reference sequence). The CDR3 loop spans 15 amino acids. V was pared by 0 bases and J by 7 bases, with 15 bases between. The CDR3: CASSQDRRTAGGYTF. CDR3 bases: TGTGCCAGCAGCCAAGATAGGCGTACAGCCGGTGGCTACACCTTC.

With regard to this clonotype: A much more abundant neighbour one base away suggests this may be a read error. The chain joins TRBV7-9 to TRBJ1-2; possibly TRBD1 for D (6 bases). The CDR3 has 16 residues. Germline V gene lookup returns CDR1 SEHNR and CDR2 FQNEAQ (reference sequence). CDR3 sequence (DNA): TGTGCCAGCAGCTTAGTTCTCTCTACCGGGGGCGGTGGCCACACCTTC. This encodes CASSLVLSTGGGGHTF.

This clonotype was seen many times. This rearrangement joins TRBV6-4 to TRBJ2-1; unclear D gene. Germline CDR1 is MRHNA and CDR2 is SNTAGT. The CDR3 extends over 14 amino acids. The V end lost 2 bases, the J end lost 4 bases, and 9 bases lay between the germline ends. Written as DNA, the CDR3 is TGTGCCAGCAGTGACGGTAACAGATACAATGAGCAGTTCTTC. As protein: CASSDGNRYNEQFF.